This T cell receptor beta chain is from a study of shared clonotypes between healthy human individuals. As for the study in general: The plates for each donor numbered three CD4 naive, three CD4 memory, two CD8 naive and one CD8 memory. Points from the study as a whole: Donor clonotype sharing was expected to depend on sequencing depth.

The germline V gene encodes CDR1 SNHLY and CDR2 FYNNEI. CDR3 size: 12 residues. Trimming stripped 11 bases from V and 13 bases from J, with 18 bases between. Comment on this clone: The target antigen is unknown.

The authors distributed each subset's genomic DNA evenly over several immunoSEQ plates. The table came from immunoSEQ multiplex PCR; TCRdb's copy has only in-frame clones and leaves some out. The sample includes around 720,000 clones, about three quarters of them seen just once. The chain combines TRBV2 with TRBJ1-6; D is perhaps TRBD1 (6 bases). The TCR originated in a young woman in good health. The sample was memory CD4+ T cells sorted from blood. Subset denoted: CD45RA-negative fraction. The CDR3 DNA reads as TGTGCCGGGAGGGGGACGTGGTTTCCCCTCCACTTT. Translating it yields CAGRGTWFPLHF.